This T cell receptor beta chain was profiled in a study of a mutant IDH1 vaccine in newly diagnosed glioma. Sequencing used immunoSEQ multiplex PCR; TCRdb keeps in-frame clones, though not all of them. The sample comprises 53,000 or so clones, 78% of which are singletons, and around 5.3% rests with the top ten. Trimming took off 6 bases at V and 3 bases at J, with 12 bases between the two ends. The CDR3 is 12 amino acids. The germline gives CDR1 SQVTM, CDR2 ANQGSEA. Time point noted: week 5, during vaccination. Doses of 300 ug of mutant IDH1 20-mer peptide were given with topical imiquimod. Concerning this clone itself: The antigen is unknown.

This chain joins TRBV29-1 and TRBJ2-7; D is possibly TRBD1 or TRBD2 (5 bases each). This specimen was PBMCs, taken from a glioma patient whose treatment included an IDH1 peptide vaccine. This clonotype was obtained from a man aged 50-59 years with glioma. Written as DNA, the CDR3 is TGCAGCGTCCGAGGGGTCGACTACGAGCAGTACTTC. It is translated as CSVRGVDYEQYF.